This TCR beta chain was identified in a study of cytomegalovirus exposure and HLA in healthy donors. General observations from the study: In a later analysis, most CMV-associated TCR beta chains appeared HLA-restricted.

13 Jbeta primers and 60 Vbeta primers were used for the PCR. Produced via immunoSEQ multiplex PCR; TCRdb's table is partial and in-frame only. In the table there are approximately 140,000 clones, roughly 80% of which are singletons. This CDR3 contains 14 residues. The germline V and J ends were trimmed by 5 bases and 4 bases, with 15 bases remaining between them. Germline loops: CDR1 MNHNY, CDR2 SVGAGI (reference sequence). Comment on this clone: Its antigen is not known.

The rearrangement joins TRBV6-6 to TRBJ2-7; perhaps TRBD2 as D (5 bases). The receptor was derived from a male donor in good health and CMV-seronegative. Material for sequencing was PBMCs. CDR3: CASSGAGLGYEQYF. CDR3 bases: TGTGCCAGCAGTGGCGCGGGCCTGGGGTACGAGCAGTACTTC.